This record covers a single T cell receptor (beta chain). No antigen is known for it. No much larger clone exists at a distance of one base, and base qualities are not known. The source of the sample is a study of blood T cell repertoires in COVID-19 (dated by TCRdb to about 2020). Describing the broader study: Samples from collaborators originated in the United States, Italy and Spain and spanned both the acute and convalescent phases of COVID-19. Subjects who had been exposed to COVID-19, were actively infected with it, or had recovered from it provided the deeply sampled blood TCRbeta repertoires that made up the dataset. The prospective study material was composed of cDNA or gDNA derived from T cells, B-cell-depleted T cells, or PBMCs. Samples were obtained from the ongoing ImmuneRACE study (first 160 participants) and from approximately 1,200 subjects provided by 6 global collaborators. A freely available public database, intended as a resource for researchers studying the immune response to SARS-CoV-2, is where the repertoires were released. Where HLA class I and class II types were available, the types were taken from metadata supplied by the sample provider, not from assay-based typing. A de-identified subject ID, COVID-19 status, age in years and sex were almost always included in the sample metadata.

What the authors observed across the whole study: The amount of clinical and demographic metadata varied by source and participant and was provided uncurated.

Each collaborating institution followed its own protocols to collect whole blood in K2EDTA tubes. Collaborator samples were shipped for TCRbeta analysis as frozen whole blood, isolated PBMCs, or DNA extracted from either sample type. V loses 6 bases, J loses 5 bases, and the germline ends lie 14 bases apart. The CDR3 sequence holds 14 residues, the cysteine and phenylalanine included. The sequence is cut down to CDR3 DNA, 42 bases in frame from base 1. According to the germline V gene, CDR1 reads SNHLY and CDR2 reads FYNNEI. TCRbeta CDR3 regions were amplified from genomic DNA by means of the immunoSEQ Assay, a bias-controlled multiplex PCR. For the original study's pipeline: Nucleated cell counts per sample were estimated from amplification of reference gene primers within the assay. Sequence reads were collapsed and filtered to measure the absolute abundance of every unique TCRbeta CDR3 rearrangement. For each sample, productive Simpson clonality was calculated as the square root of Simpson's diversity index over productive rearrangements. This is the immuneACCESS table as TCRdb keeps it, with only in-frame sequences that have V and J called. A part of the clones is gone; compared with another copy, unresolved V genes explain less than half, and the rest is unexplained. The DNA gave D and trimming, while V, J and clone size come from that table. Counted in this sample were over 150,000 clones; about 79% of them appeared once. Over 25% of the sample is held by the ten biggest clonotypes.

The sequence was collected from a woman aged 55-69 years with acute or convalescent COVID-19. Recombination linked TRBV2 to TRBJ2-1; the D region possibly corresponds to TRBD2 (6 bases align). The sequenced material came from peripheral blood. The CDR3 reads CASRGGTVNNEQFF. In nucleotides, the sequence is TGTGCCAGCAGGGGGGGTACAGTAAACAATGAGCAGTTCTTC.